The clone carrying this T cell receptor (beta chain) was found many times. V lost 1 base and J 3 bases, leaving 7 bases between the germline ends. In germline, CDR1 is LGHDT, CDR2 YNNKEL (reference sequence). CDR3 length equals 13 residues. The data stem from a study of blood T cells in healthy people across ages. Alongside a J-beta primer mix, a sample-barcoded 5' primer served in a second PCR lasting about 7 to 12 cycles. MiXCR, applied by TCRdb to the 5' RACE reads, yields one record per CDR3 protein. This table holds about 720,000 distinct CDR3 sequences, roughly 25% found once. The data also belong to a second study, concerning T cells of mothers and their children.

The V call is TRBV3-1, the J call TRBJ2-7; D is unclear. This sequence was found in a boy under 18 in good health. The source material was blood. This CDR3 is CASSQGGIYEQYF. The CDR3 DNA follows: TGTGCCAGCAGCCAAGGCGGCATCTACGAGCAGTACTTC.